These 4 T cell receptor beta chains were all obtained from the same sample, sequenced in a study of lymphopenia after photon versus proton radiotherapy (dated by TCRdb to the late 2010s). The library was obtained by the immunoSEQ multiplex PCR assay. The table comes from immuneACCESS by way of TCRdb, which keeps in-frame sequences with V and J called. Part of the clones is missing from these tables; in studies checked, under half for an unresolved V gene and the rest for unknown reasons. The sample table contains about 30,000 clones; only one count was recorded for about 93% of them. The ten largest clones take up roughly 0.71% of the sample. Sequencing used peripheral blood, obtained from a patient treated with photon-based radiotherapy. The source is a woman in her 50s with cholangiocarcinoma.

CDR3 sequence: CASIRDSFYGYTF. The CDR3 DNA is TGTGCCAGCATCCGGGACAGTTTCTATGGCTACACCTTC. The rearrangement uses TRBV2 and TRBJ1-2; TRBD1 agrees at 7 bases. The CDR3 runs to 13 residues. CDR1 and CDR2 from the germline V gene are SNHLY and FYNNEI. After removal of 7 bases from V and 4 bases from J, the junction contained 6 bases not matched to a gene.

Written as DNA, the CDR3 is TGTGCCTGGAGTGTGGGGGGAAGACAGGAGACCCAGTACTTC. As protein: CAWSVGGRQETQYF. The rearrangement links TRBV30 to TRBJ2-5; D is possibly TRBD2 (6 bases). The CDR3 contains 14 residues. V was clipped by 0 bases and J by 5 bases, with 13 bases between them. CDR1 GTSNPN and CDR2 SVGIG come from the germline V gene (reference sequence).

The count of this clone is one. The chain carries TRBV5-5 and TRBJ1-2; D remains unclear. From germline, CDR1 is SGHKS and CDR2 YYEKEE (reference sequence). This CDR3 contains 13 residues. Between the trimmed V and J ends, which lost 0 bases and 1 base, there was a span of 4 bases. The CDR3 bases are TGTGCCAGCAGCTTGGAGAGTAACTATGGCTACACCTTC. This translates into CASSLESNYGYTF. Supplemented by reference TRBV5-5 and TRBJ1-2, the full variable domain reads DAGVTQSPTHLIKTRGQQVTLRCSPISGHKSVSWYQQVLGQGPQFIFQYYEKEERGRGNFPDRFSARQFPNYSSELNVNALLLGDSALYLCASSLESNYGYTFGSGTRLTVV.

The genes are TRBV2 and TRBJ1-1; D is possibly TRBD1 (6 bases). With 8 bases removed from V and 6 bases from J, the gap between germline ends came to 13 bases. The CDR3 has 12 residues. CDR1 SNHLY and CDR2 FYNNEI come from the germline V gene. CDR3 in amino acids: CASRKDSSEAFF. The CDR3 DNA follows: TGTGCCAGCCGGAAGGACAGTTCTGAAGCTTTCTTT.